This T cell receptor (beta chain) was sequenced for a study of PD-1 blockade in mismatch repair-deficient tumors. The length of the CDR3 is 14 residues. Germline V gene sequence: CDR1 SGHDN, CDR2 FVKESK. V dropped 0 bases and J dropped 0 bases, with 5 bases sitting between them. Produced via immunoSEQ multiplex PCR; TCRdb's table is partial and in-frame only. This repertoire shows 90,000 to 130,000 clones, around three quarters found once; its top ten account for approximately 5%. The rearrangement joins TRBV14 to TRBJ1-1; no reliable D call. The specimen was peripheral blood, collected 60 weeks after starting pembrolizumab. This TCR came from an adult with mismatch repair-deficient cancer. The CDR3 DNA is TGTGCCAGCAGCCAAGATTCGTTGAACACTGAAGCTTTCTTT. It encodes CASSQDSLNTEAFF.